These 26 T cell receptor beta chains were all obtained from the same sample, sequenced in a study of blood T cell repertoires in COVID-19. Data came from immunoSEQ multiplex PCR; TCRdb stores just in-frame clones and leaves some out. The sample has about 410,000 clones; 75% to 90% are singletons. The specimen was peripheral blood. These receptors were collected from a woman aged 40 to 49 with COVID-19, enrolled during active disease.

This clone was recorded only once. The J gene is TRBJ1-5, the V gene TRBV7-2; D is unclear. CDR3 length equals 16 residues. Germline CDR1 is SGHTA and CDR2 is FQGNSA. V lost 1 base and J lost 0, with 10 bases in between. This chain's CDR3 is CASSLVGSLSNQPQHF. In DNA form, the CDR3 reads TGTGCCAGCAGCTTAGTTGGCTCCCTTAGCAATCAGCCCCAGCATTTT.

On this clone: At the DNA level, this CDR3 is encoded by other sequences in the same sample as well. V usage is TRBV27 and J usage is TRBJ2-1; 7 positions agree with TRBD2. This CDR3 has 15 residues. Germline V CDR1 and CDR2: MNHEY, SMNVEV (reference sequence). Trimming removed 5 bases from V and 4 bases from J; junction bases left unmatched: 8. CDR3 loop: CASSLWGGSYNEQFF. Here the CDR3 DNA reads TGTGCCAGCAGTCTATGGGGAGGGTCGTACAATGAGCAGTTCTTC.

The chain couples TRBV10-3 to TRBJ1-2; 8 positions match TRBD1. The CDR3 is 16 residues long. Germline V CDR1 and CDR2: ENHRY, SYGVKD. The V gene end was trimmed by 0 bases and the J gene end by 5 bases; junction bases not matched to a gene: 8. DNA of the CDR3: TGTGCCATCAGTGAGTCGAGGGGGACAGGACCATATGGCTACACCTTC. This sequence encodes CAISESRGTGPYGYTF.

This clone was seen more than once but under ten times. This CDR3 is also generated by other DNA sequences in the sample. V usage is TRBV2 and J usage is TRBJ2-1; D may be TRBD1 (6 bases). The CDR3 extends over 13 amino acids. Germline V gene lookup returns CDR1 SNHLY and CDR2 FYNNEI. CDR3 in DNA: TGTGCTACGGGCAGGGGCTCCTACAATGAGCAGTTCTTC. Translating gives CATGRGSYNEQFF.

CDR3 bases: TGCGCCAGCAGTGACCCATTGGGGGGGAGGGCCCTCTACAATGAGCAGTTCTTC. It codes for CASSDPLGGRALYNEQFF. The rearrangement uses TRBV10-2 and TRBJ2-1; TRBD2 aligns across 7 bases. The CDR3 spans 18 residues. V dropped 3 bases and J dropped 3; count of bases not matched to a gene: 14. Germline V gene data show CDR1 as WSHSY and CDR2 as SAAADI.

This chain joins TRBV27 and TRBJ1-2; TRBD1 agrees at 8 bases. Trimming at V came to 2 bases and at J to 7 bases, leaving 6 bases not matched to a gene. The CDR3 is 14 residues long. Germline V CDR1 and CDR2: MNHEY, SMNVEV (reference sequence). The CDR3 region is CASSLGRGLGGYTF. In DNA form, the CDR3 reads TGTGCCAGCAGTTTAGGCAGGGGGCTGGGTGGCTACACCTTC.

In the case of this clone: Within the sample, other DNA sequences also encode this same CDR3. The CDR3 coding sequence is TGTGCCAGCAGCGTAGGACAGAATCAGCCCCAGCATTTT. Amino acids: CASSVGQNQPQHF. The gene calls are TRBV9 and TRBJ1-5, with D possibly matching TRBD1 (5 bases). The germline V gene encodes CDR1 SGDLS and CDR2 YYNGEE. With 0 bases removed from V and 4 bases from J, the gap between germline ends came to 5 bases. The CDR3 covers 13 residues. Together with reference TRBV9 and TRBJ1-5, the CDR3 gives the full variable domain: DSGVTQTPKHLITATGQRVTLRCSPRSGDLSVYWYQQSLDQGLQFLIQYYNGEERAKGNILERFSAQQFPDLHSELNLSSLELGDSALYFCASSVGQNQPQHFGDGTRLSIL.

The CDR3 coding sequence is TGTGCCAGTAGTAGGATAGGGACGGGACTGAACAATCAGCCCCAGCATTTT. This gives the protein CASSRIGTGLNNQPQHF. The chain employs TRBV19 and TRBJ1-5; D might be TRBD1 (5 bases). The CDR3 has 17 amino acids. Between the trimmed V and J ends, which lost 4 bases and 3 bases, there was a span of 19 bases. The germline V gene has CDR1 LNHDA and CDR2 SQIVND (reference sequence).

V and J are TRBV5-4 and TRBJ1-2, with 9 bases aligning to TRBD1. Losses at the gene ends were 2 bases for V and 3 bases for J; bases not matched to a gene: 2. The CDR3 runs 14 residues. Germline V gives CDR1 SGHNT, CDR2 YYREEE (reference sequence). CDR3 protein: CASSFTGGDYGYTF. CDR3 coding DNA: TGTGCCAGCAGCTTTACAGGGGGCGACTATGGCTACACCTTC.

J is TRBJ2-1 and V is TRBV5-6; D not resolved. Between the trimmed V and J ends, which lost 0 bases and 5 bases, there was a span of 12 bases. This CDR3 spans 15 amino acids. Germline CDR1 reads SGHDT; CDR2 reads YYEEEE. This CDR3 reads CASSLVLHTNNEQFF. The CDR3 coding sequence is TGTGCCAGCAGCTTGGTGTTACATACCAACAATGAGCAGTTCTTC. Variable domain in full (rest from reference TRBV5-6 and TRBJ2-1): DAGVTQSPTHLIKTRGQQVTLRCSPKSGHDTVSWYQQALGQGPQFIFQYYEEEERQRGNFPDRFSGHQFPNYSSELNVNALLLGDSALYLCASSLVLHTNNEQFFGPGTRLTVL.

This chain uses TRBV2 with TRBJ2-5; 7 bases line up with TRBD1. After removal of 4 bases from V and 2 bases from J, the junction contained 4 bases not matched to a gene. There are 14 residues in the CDR3. Germline assignment: CDR1 SNHLY and CDR2 FYNNEI. CDR3 sequence reads: CASSVTTGQETQYF. The CDR3 bases are TGTGCCAGCAGTGTAACGACAGGGCAAGAGACCCAGTACTTC. The full variable domain, rest sourced from reference TRBV2 and TRBJ2-5, is EPEVTQTPSHQVTQMGQEVILRCVPISNHLYFYWYRQILGQKVEFLVSFYNNEISEKSEIFDDQFSVERPDGSNFTLKIRSTKLEDSAMYFCASSVTTGQETQYFGPGTRLLVL.

The V call is TRBV20-1, the J call TRBJ1-2, with 9 bases fitting TRBD1. V shed 3 bases, J shed 3 bases, and the junction held 8 bases outside the gene matches. Germline CDR1 DFQATT, CDR2 SNEGSKA (reference sequence). This CDR3 spans 15 amino acids. CDR3 residues: CSASPTGGSDYGYTF. The CDR3 nucleotides are TGCAGTGCTAGTCCGACAGGGGGTTCCGACTATGGCTACACCTTC.

V and J are TRBV19 and TRBJ1-5; D remains unclear. Germline CDR1 LNHDA, CDR2 SQIVND (reference sequence). CDR3 length: 16 residues. V was cut by 6 bases and J by 0 bases, with 15 bases left in between. CDR3 DNA sequence: TGTGCCAGTAGAGGAACAGCCGTTTATAGCAATCAGCCCCAGCATTTT. Translation: CASRGTAVYSNQPQHF.

This clone appeared a few times. V usage is TRBV27 and J usage is TRBJ2-2; D remains unclear. V shed 6 bases and J shed 0 bases, with 5 bases lying between them. The germline V gene encodes CDR1 MNHEY and CDR2 SMNVEV (reference sequence). The CDR3 has 13 residues. The CDR3 reads CASRQPNTGELFF. CDR3 sequence (DNA): TGTGCCAGCAGACAGCCGAACACCGGGGAGCTGTTTTTT.

The J gene is TRBJ2-3, the V gene TRBV15, with 11 bases fitting TRBD2. J gave up 3 bases and V 1 base, and 0 bases lay outside the gene matches. CDR1 and CDR2 (germline): LNHNV, YYDKDF (reference sequence). CDR3 length equals 15 residues. The CDR3 is CATSRVAGGTDTQYF. The CDR3 bases are TGTGCCACCAGCAGAGTAGCGGGAGGGACAGATACGCAGTATTTT.

Comment on this clone: The sample carries other DNA sequences with the same CDR3. This chain uses TRBV9 with TRBJ1-2, with a tentative D call TRBD1 (6 bases). From germline, CDR1 is SGDLS and CDR2 YYNGEE. The CDR3 runs to 15 residues. Trimming stripped 0 bases from V and 4 bases from J, with 13 bases between. CDR3 in DNA: TGTGCCAGCAGCGTAGCGGACAGAGGAGTCTATGGCTACACCTTC. Its translation is CASSVADRGVYGYTF.

The rearrangement uses TRBV9 and TRBJ1-1; tentative D call: TRBD1 (5 bases). The ends were cut back, 3 bases at V and 3 bases at J, with 12 bases in the middle. Germline values: CDR1 SGDLS, CDR2 YYNGEE. The CDR3 sequence is 14 residues long. The CDR3 DNA follows: TGTGCCAGCAGCGCTTATGACAGTTACACTGAAGCTTTCTTT. Its translation: CASSAYDSYTEAFF. Full variable domain (outside the CDR3, taken from reference TRBV9 and TRBJ1-1): DSGVTQTPKHLITATGQRVTLRCSPRSGDLSVYWYQQSLDQGLQFLIQYYNGEERAKGNILERFSAQQFPDLHSELNLSSLELGDSALYFCASSAYDSYTEAFFGQGTRLTVV.

This chain links TRBV6-2 or TRBV6-3 with TRBJ2-2, with 9 bases lining up with TRBD1. CDR3 length: 17 amino acids. Germline CDR1 is MNHEY and CDR2 is SVGEGT. With 5 bases clipped from V and 6 bases from J, the junction kept 13 bases outside the gene matches. The chain's CDR3 is CASSLPRPGTGPGELFF. The CDR3 region has the DNA TGTGCCAGCAGTCTCCCCCGGCCGGGGACAGGGCCCGGGGAGCTGTTTTTT.

The chain links TRBV3-1 (or the pseudogene TRBV3-2) to TRBJ2-3; TRBD2 agrees at 9 bases. The CDR3 length is 18 residues. V lost 0 bases and J lost 5; bases outside the gene matches: 12. Germline lookup yields CDR1 LGHDT and CDR2 YNNKEL (reference sequence). As DNA, the CDR3 is TGTGCCAGCAGCCAAGAGGGATGGCGGGGGGGCCGCGGAGATACGCAGTATTTT. This sequence encodes CASSQEGWRGGRGDTQYF.

The chain employs TRBV30 and TRBJ2-1, with TRBD2 identical over 7 bases. Germline V gene sequence: CDR1 GTSNPN, CDR2 SVGIG (reference sequence). This CDR3 has 13 amino acids. CDR3 nucleotide sequence: TGTGTTATCCTAGCGGTTAACGGCAATGAGCAGTTCTTC. It codes for CVILAVNGNEQFF.

The chain recombines TRBV5-5 with TRBJ1-2, with 9 bases that match TRBD1. Germline V CDR1 and CDR2: SGHKS, YYEKEE (reference sequence). J gave up 4 bases and V 3 bases, and 4 bases lay outside the gene matches. The CDR3 extends over 14 amino acids. The chain's CDR3 is CASSYSTGGYGYTF. CDR3 DNA sequence: TGTGCCAGCAGCTATTCGACAGGGGGCTATGGCTACACCTTC.

The chain carries TRBV7-2 and TRBJ1-3; possibly TRBD1 for D (5 bases). V lost 0 bases and J lost 0, with 9 bases in between. Germline assignment: CDR1 SGHTA and CDR2 FQGNSA. The CDR3 extends over 16 amino acids. Here the CDR3 reads CASSLAGGASGNTIYF. The CDR3 DNA sequence: TGTGCCAGCAGCTTAGCGGGCGGGGCCTCTGGAAACACCATATATTTT.

The chain uses TRBV5-4 and TRBJ2-7; no clear D gene. Germline V gene data show CDR1 as SGHNT and CDR2 as YYREEE (reference sequence). V shed 0 bases and J shed 6 bases, with 7 bases lying between them. The CDR3 totals 12 residues. The CDR3 region has the DNA TGTGCCAGCAGCTTGGGACAAGGCGAGCAGTACTTC. Translation gives CASSLGQGEQYF.

The V call is TRBV29-1, the J call TRBJ1-1, with a weak D call TRBD1 (5 bases). The CDR3 is 12 amino acids. Germline V gene data show CDR1 as SQVTM and CDR2 as ANQGSEA. V lost 4 bases to trimming and J lost 3 bases, with 9 bases between them. The CDR3 reads CSVGPGDTEAFF. In DNA form, the CDR3 reads TGCAGCGTTGGGCCGGGGGACACTGAAGCTTTCTTT.

This chain joins TRBV7-2 and TRBJ1-6; D uncertain. V was trimmed by 1 base and J by 4 bases, leaving 17 bases between them. The CDR3 contains 18 residues. In germline, CDR1 is SGHTA, CDR2 FQGNSA. DNA of the CDR3: TGTGCCAGCAGCTTAGACCTCTATTGGGCGGGGTATAATTCACCCCTCCACTTT. It codes for CASSLDLYWAGYNSPLHF.

The chain is built from TRBV7-9 and TRBJ1-2, with 8 bases aligning to TRBD1. Losses at the gene ends were 4 bases for V and 2 bases for J; bases not matched to a gene: 6. The CDR3 is made up of 15 amino acids. Germline CDR1 reads SEHNR; CDR2 reads FQNEAQ (reference sequence). For the CDR3, the DNA is TGTGCCAGCAGCTCCCCACAGGGGGACAACTATGGCTACACCTTC. It is translated as CASSSPQGDNYGYTF.